This T cell receptor (beta chain) came from a study of regulatory T cells in long-lasting Graves disease. Across the whole study: Persistent Graves' disease denoted over 5 years of antithyroid drugs plus positive TSH receptor antibodies. Broader study findings: Favored usage of TRBV28, TRBJ1-2 and TRBJ2-5 was recorded in persistent disease.

Indicated time point: persistent/refractory GD, antithyroid drugs over 5 years with positive TRAb. RNA isolated from PBMCs was used to make the TCR library. According to the study, TCR beta libraries were built with iRepertoire HTBI primers and CDR3-region Arm-PCR. Via MiXCR, TCRdb re-called the multiplex PCR reads, giving one row per CDR3 protein. Among about 430,000 distinct CDR3 sequences listed, around 20% were seen once. On this clonotype: The target antigen is unknown.

V lost 6 bases to trimming and J lost 1 base; unmatched junction nucleotides: 12. The CDR3 is 17 residues long. CDR1 MGHRA and CDR2 YSYEKL come from the germline V gene. The chain recombines TRBV4-1 with TRBJ2-5; TRBD2 aligns across 9 bases. The sample here was peripheral blood mononuclear cells (PBMCs), taken when the disease was refractory, from a patient treated with antithyroid drugs. This TCR derives from a female donor with Graves disease. CDR3 sequence (DNA): TGCGCCAGCAGTCCCCGACCGGGACTAGCACTCCAAGAGACCCAGTACTTC. Protein product: CASSPRPGLALQETQYF.